This section outlines one T cell receptor beta chain sequence together with its context. Antigen specificity is unknown. Two oligonucleotides, mixed equimolar, formed the beta constant-region primer covering TRBC1 and TRBC2. Nested alpha and beta constant-region primers with the SP2 primer drove four PCR rounds on ligated cDNA. TCRdb redid the calling of the UMI-ligation and nested PCR reads with MiXCR, one entry per CDR3 protein. The table records 100,000 to 150,000 distinct CDR3 sequences, roughly 36% of them present only once. CDR1 is SEHNR and CDR2 is FQNEAQ in the germline V gene (reference sequence). The CDR3 has 15 residues. Trimming at V came to 5 bases and at J to 7 bases, leaving 8 bases not matched to a gene. These data come from a study of naive and memory T cell subsets. Study-level findings and limits: In CD4 and CD8 cells, diversity dropped from naive through EMRA. Clonotypes are single alpha or beta chains, not paired receptors.

The TCR originated in a human donor in good health. Sequencing used central memory CD4+ T cells from blood. The chain recombines TRBV7-9 with TRBJ2-2, with 9 bases identical to TRBD1. CDR3 region: CASSRSGTGIGELFF. The DNA of the CDR3 is TGTGCCAGCAGCAGATCCGGGACAGGGATCGGGGAGCTGTTTTTT.